The T cell receptor beta chain described here comes from a study of blood T cell repertoires in COVID-19. For the study at large: Samples came from the United States, Italy and Spain, spanning acute and convalescent COVID-19. In each case, the material was cDNA or gDNA derived from T cells, B-cell-depleted T cells, or PBMCs.

Authors' methods: By means of reference gene primer amplification, nucleated cell counts were estimated. The protocol was immunoSEQ multiplex PCR, while the TCRdb copy is restricted to in-frame clones and leaves out a portion. V and J calls and clone size are copied from that table; D and trimming were computed from the DNA. The sample holds 200,000 to 300,000 clones, about 84% seen once. In its sample, this clone was seen a few times. This CDR3 contains 11 residues. Trimming removed 10 bases at V and 4 bases at J, with 8 bases between. Germline CDR1 MDHEN, CDR2 SYDVKM. The chain employs TRBV28 and TRBJ2-1; D unclear. The sequence was collected from an elderly woman with acute or convalescent COVID-19. Sequencing was done on a sample of peripheral blood. The CDR3 here is CATGPYNEQFF. DNA for the CDR3: TGTGCCACTGGGCCGTACAATGAGCAGTTCTTC.